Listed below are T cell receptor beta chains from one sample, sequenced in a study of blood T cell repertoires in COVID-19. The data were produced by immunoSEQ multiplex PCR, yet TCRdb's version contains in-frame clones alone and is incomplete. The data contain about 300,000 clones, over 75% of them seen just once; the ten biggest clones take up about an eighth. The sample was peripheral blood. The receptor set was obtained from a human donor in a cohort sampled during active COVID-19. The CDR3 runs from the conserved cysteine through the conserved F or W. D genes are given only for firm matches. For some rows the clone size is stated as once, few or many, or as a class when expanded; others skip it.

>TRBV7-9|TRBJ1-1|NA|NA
TGTGCCAGCAGCCTCGACAGGAGCACTGAAGCTTTCTTT
CASSLDRSTEAFF
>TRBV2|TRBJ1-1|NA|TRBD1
TGTGCCAGCAGGAGGACAGGACAAATGAACACTGAAGCTTTCTTT
CASRRTGQMNTEAFF
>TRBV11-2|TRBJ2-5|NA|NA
TGTGCCAGCAGCTACGGACAGCCCGTAGGAGAGACCCAGTACTTC
CASSYGQPVGETQYF
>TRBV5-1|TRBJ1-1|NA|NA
TGCGCCAGCAGCTTGGGAGGTGGTGTGACTGAAGCTTTCTTT
CASSLGGGVTEAFF
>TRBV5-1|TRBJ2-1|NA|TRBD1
TGCGCCAGCAGATCACAGACAGGGATCAATGAGCAGTTCTTC
CASRSQTGINEQFF
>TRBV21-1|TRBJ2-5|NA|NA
TGTGCCAGCAGACACGGAGACAACAGGCGAGAAGAGACCCAGTACTTC
CASRHGDNRREETQYF
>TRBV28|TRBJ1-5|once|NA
TGTGCCAGCAGCTCCACCCGAAGGGGCCGCAATCAGCCCCAGCATTTT
CASSSTRRGRNQPQHF
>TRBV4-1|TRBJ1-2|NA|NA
TGCGCCAGCAGCCCCCGGACGGGCGCGACACTAGGTGGCTACACCTTC
CASSPRTGATLGGYTF
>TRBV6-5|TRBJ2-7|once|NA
TGTGCCAGCAGGAGGACTTCCGACCCCTCCTACGAGCAGTACTTC
CASRRTSDPSYEQYF
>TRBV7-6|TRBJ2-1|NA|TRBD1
TGTGCCAGCGGACAGGAGAGATACAATGAGCAGTTCTTC
CASGQERYNEQFF
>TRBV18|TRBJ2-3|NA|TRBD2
TGTGCCAGCTCACCGGGGCTAGCGGCGGGAGATACGCAGTATTTT
CASSPGLAAGDTQYF
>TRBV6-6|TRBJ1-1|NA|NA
TGTGCCAGCAGTTACGTGGGGGCGCAACCCACTGAAGCTTTCTTT
CASSYVGAQPTEAFF
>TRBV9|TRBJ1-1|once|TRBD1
TGTGCCAGCGGACAGGGACCGTCGAACACTGAAGCTTTCTTT
CASGQGPSNTEAFF
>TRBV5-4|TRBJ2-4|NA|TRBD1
TGTGCCAGCAGTTTGGGAGTGGGACAGAAAAACATTCAGTACTTC
CASSLGVGQKNIQYF
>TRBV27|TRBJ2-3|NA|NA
TGTGCCAGCCGGACTGCTAGCACAGATACGCAGTATTTT
CASRTASTDTQYF
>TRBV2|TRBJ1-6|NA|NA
TGTGCCAGCAGTGTGGGCGCATCAAGTTCACCCCTCCACTTT
CASSVGASSSPLHF
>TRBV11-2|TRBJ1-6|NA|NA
TGTGCCAGCAGCTTAGTCAACAGTAATTCACCCCTCCACTTT
CASSLVNSNSPLHF
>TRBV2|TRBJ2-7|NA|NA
TGTGCCAGCGGGAGTAGGGCGGACGAGCAGTACTTC
CASGSRADEQYF
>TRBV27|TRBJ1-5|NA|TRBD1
TGTGCCAGCAGCCAAGACAGGGCGGGCAATCAGCCCCAGCATTTT
CASSQDRAGNQPQHF
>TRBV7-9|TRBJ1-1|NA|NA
TGTGCCAGCAGCCGCGACAGGAACACTGAAGCTTTCTTT
CASSRDRNTEAFF
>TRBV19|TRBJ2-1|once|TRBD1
TGTGCCAGTAGTACAGGCAGGGTGACAGGGAATGAGCAGTTCTTC
CASSTGRVTGNEQFF
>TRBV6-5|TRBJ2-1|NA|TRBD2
TGTGCCAGCAGTTACTCTAGCGGGAGGCTAGGCAATGAGCAGTTCTTC
CASSYSSGRLGNEQFF